These T cell receptor beta chains were read from a single sample in a study of T-cell memory formation after mild COVID-19. TCRdb ran MiXCR on the 5' RACE reads and lists one entry per CDR3 protein. The sample lists 350,000 or so distinct CDR3 sequences, 20% to 25% occurring once. The material sequenced was PBMCs or a T cell subset sorted from them (not recorded which). The receptor source for this set is an adult woman who had mild COVID-19 (a few samples of this study predate the infection). Cell type and time point are not known. Each CDR3 is given with its conserved first and last residue. D genes are given only for firm matches. Not every row has a clone size; where given, it reads once, few, many or a size class.

D gene	clone size	CDR3 length	V gene	J gene	CDR3 DNA	CDR3 protein
.	few	15	TRBV3-1	TRBJ2-1	TGTGCCAGCAGCCAAGGGACTTCCCTCTACAATGAGCAGTTCTTC	CASSQGTSLYNEQFF
TRBD2	.	15	TRBV20-1	TRBJ2-1	TGCAGTGCTAGAGAGCGGGGGGGCCATCTTCACGAGCAGTTCTTC	CSARERGGHLHEQFF
TRBD2	.	15	TRBV7-6	TRBJ2-5	TGTGCCAGCAGCTCCATCCCGGGGGGGCGAGAGATCCAGTACTTC	CASSSIPGGREIQYF
.	few	15	TRBV4-3	TRBJ2-2	TGCGCCAGCAGCCTGGAGGCGGCGAACACCGGGGAGCTGTTTTTT	CASSLEAANTGELFF
TRBD2	.	15	TRBV3-1	TRBJ2-7	TGTGCCAGCAGCCAAGAGGGGACTAGCGGGTACGAGCAGTACTTC	CASSQEGTSGYEQYF
.	few	12	TRBV7-2	TRBJ1-5	TGTGCCAGCAGCTCTAGCGCTCAGCCCCAGCATTTT	CASSSSAQPQHF
.	.	12	TRBV29-1	TRBJ2-5	TGCAGCGTTGTGTTCCGCAGAGAGACCCAGTACTTC	CSVVFRRETQYF
.	many	15	TRBV12-3/TRBV12-4	TRBJ1-1	TGTGCCAGCAGTCAATCGACAGGCGCTCGAAAAAAAGCTTTCTTT	CASSQSTGARKKAFF
.	.	16	TRBV14	TRBJ1-1	TGTGCCAGCAGCCCCTACCGACAGGCCCGGGGCACTGAAGCTTTCTTT	CASSPYRQARGTEAFF
.	once	16	TRBV7-9	TRBJ2-3	TGTGCCAGCAGCCCGGGGTCGGGGGAGAGCACAGATACGCAGTATTTT	CASSPGSGESTDTQYF
.	few	15	TRBV18	TRBJ2-3	TGTGCCAGCTCACCAAGGGGCTTTGGCACAGATACGCAGTATTTT	CASSPRGFGTDTQYF
TRBD2	few	16	TRBV5-6	TRBJ2-3	TGTGCCAGCAGCTTGGTCCTAGCGGGGGGCACAGATACGCAGTATTTT	CASSLVLAGGTDTQYF
.	.	13	TRBV21-1	TRBJ2-3	TGTGCCAGCAGCAAAGCTTGCGGGGATACGCAGTATTTT	CASSKACGDTQYF
TRBD1	.	15	TRBV25-1	TRBJ2-7	TGTGCCAGCACAGCCGGGACAGGGGAGTCCTACGAGCAGTACTTC	CASTAGTGESYEQYF
.	.	14	TRBV18	TRBJ2-7	TGTGCCAGCTCACCACGAGAATCTGTCTACGAGCAGTACTTC	CASSPRESVYEQYF
.	.	14	TRBV27	TRBJ2-7	TGTGCCAGCAGGAGGACAGGCCGGGGGTACGAGCAGTACTTC	CASRRTGRGYEQYF
.	.	15	TRBV20-1	TRBJ1-2	TGCAGTGCTAGCCGTGGCAGAGCAGCTAACTATGGCTACACCTTC	CSASRGRAANYGYTF
TRBD2	.	15	TRBV20-1	TRBJ2-3	TGCAGTGCTAGAGATTCTAGCGGGAGGGGCGATACGCAGTATTTT	CSARDSSGRGDTQYF
.	few	15	TRBV5-1	TRBJ1-1	TGCGCCAGCAGCTTATGGCAGGGGCGCGTCCCTGAAGCTTTCTTT	CASSLWQGRVPEAFF
.	few	14	TRBV5-6	TRBJ2-1	TGTGCCAGCAGCTTTGGAACCAGTTTCAATGAGCAGTTCTTC	CASSFGTSFNEQFF
.	.	15	TRBV4-2	TRBJ2-5	TGTGCCAGCAGCCAAGTTTATCAGGGGAAAGAGACCCAGTACTTC	CASSQVYQGKETQYF
.	many	12	TRBV7-9	TRBJ1-1	TGTGCCAGCAGCTTAATGAACACTGAAGCTTTCTTT	CASSLMNTEAFF
.	many	12	TRBV20-1	TRBJ2-3	TGCAGTGCTAGAGATCAAACTCGAGGAGAGTATTTT	CSARDQTRGEYF
.	few	14	TRBV6-1	TRBJ1-1	TGTGCCAGCAGTCCCGAAGATAACGGATATGAAGCTTTCTTT	CASSPEDNGYEAFF
.	.	15	TRBV6-5	TRBJ1-1	TGTGCCAGCAGTTACTCGAGGGGGGGCTGGACTGAAGCTTTCTTT	CASSYSRGGWTEAFF
.	few	11	TRBV10-3	TRBJ2-1	TGTGCCACCAGGTATACGTGGGAGCAGTTCTTC	CATRYTWEQFF
.	many	15	TRBV5-1	TRBJ2-1	TGCGCCAGCAGCTTGGGGGGAGGGGGAATCGATGAGCAGTTCTTC	CASSLGGGGIDEQFF
.	.	16	TRBV25-1	TRBJ2-1	TGTGCCAGCAGTGAATGGATGGCAGTACATAACAATGAGCAGTTCTTC	CASSEWMAVHNNEQFF
TRBD2	few	15	TRBV7-9	TRBJ2-7	TGTGCCAGCAGCTCATTACTAGCGGGAAACCACGAGCAGTACTTC	CASSSLLAGNHEQYF
.	.	14	TRBV5-1	TRBJ1-4	TGCGCCAGCAGCTTGGCCGGGAGGGGATCTAAACTGTTTTTT	CASSLAGRGSKLFF
.	.	15	TRBV18	TRBJ1-1	TGTGCCAGCTCCACCGGAGACAGTCTTAACACTGAAGCTTTCTTT	CASSTGDSLNTEAFF
TRBD1	.	13	TRBV29-1	TRBJ1-2	TGCAGCGTGGACCAGGGGGCACTCGATGGCTACACCTTC	CSVDQGALDGYTF
.	few	13	TRBV3-1	TRBJ1-5	TGTGCCAGCAGCCCCTCCGATAATCAGCCCCAGCATTTT	CASSPSDNQPQHF
.	.	15	TRBV6-5	TRBJ2-2	TGTGCCAGCAGGGAAGGACAGACGAACACCGGGGAGCTGTTTTTT	CASREGQTNTGELFF
TRBD1	many	14	TRBV7-2	TRBJ2-7	TGTGCCAGCAGCTTACTTGGACAGGGTATCGAGCAGTACTTC	CASSLLGQGIEQYF
TRBD1	few	13	TRBV7-3	TRBJ2-5	TGTGCCAGCAGCTCTGACAGGGGGGAAACCCAGTACTTC	CASSSDRGETQYF
.	.	15	TRBV9	TRBJ2-7	TGTGCCAGCAGCGTAGCGGGGGAACCGACCTACGAGCAGTACTTC	CASSVAGEPTYEQYF
.	.	14	TRBV4-2	TRBJ2-5	TGTGCCAGCAGCCAGGTCGGGGGCGGGGAGACCCAGTACTTC	CASSQVGGGETQYF
TRBD2	.	16	TRBV20-1	TRBJ2-1	TGCAGTGCTAGAGATGACGACGCGGGAGGGGTTAATGAGCAGTTCTTC	CSARDDDAGGVNEQFF
.	.	15	TRBV5-8	TRBJ2-7	TGTGCCAGCAGCTTGTCCTTAGGATTTCAGTACGAGCAGTACTTC	CASSLSLGFQYEQYF
TRBD2	.	15	TRBV27	TRBJ2-4	TGTGCCAGCAGCCGAACCGGGACTAGCTTTGACATTCAGTACTTC	CASSRTGTSFDIQYF
.	few	14	TRBV20-1	TRBJ2-7	TGCAGTGCTGCCCAGCCGAGGGCTCGGATCGAGCAGTACTTC	CSAAQPRARIEQYF
.	.	13	TRBV9	TRBJ1-3	TGTGCCAGCAGACCAGGGGACGGAAACACCATATATTTT	CASRPGDGNTIYF
TRBD2	many	16	TRBV12-3/TRBV12-4	TRBJ2-1	TGTGCCAGCAGTTTCGGCACTAGCGGGGCCTACAATGAGCAGTTCTTC	CASSFGTSGAYNEQFF
TRBD2	many	13	TRBV7-9	TRBJ2-5	TGTGCCAGCTCAACTAGCGAGTATGAGACCCAGTACTTC	CASSTSEYETQYF
TRBD1	few	14	TRBV3-1	TRBJ2-7	TGTGCCAGCAGCGAATACACAGGGGCCTACGAGCAGTACTTC	CASSEYTGAYEQYF
.	few	13	TRBV29-1	TRBJ2-7	TGCAGCGTTGGCGGCGGACAGAGCTACGAGCAGTACTTC	CSVGGGQSYEQYF
TRBD2	.	15	TRBV20-1	TRBJ2-5	TGCAGTGCGGCGACTTGGGCGGGGGGGGCAGAGACCCAGTACTTC	CSAATWAGGAETQYF
.	.	16	TRBV5-4	TRBJ2-5	TGTGCCAGCAGCCCTCCCCCCCAGGGGTCGGTAGAGACCCAGTACTTC	CASSPPPQGSVETQYF
.	.	13	TRBV11-2	TRBJ2-7	TGTGCCAGCAGCTTAGGATTCTCCTACGAGCAGTACTTC	CASSLGFSYEQYF
.	few	13	TRBV12-3/TRBV12-4	TRBJ2-7	TGTGCCAGCAGTTTGCGGGACGACTACGAGCAGTACTTC	CASSLRDDYEQYF
.	.	17	TRBV20-1	TRBJ2-1	TGCAGTGCTAGAGATTTTTTGACTAAAGACTCCTACAATGAGCAGTTCTTC	CSARDFLTKDSYNEQFF